Detailed here is one TCR beta chain. Before being deemed recovered, Cohort 3 donors had two negative PCRs, clearance, or symptom resolution. This record belongs to a study of blood T cell repertoires in COVID-19. Study context: The cDNA or gDNA used as material had been derived from T cells, B-cell-depleted T cells, or PBMCs.

This CDR3 is 16 amino acids long. V was cut by 0 bases and J by 6 bases, with 12 bases left in between. The V gene's germline CDR1 is MNHEY and CDR2 SVGAGI. In the original analysis: For nucleated cells, counts were estimated from reference gene primer amplification. This table comes from immunoSEQ multiplex PCR, and its TCRdb copy is limited to in-frame clones, with some not included. V, J and clone size are taken as reported in that table, and D and trimming were inferred from the DNA itself. The repertoire consists of approximately 450,000 clones, with around 91% occurring once and the leading ten covering about 1.1%.

The J gene is TRBJ1-6, the V gene TRBV6-5, with D unresolved. The TCR sequence derives from a man aged 25 to 40 who had recovered from COVID-19. Sequencing was done on a sample of PBMCs or T cells enriched from blood (not recorded which). The chain's CDR3 is CASSYSSLHTNSPLHF. In nucleotides, the CDR3 is TGTGCCAGCAGTTACTCGAGCCTCCATACTAATTCACCCCTCCACTTT.